One and the same sample provided the 12 T cell receptor beta chains below, sequenced in a study of spatial heterogeneity in lung cancer. TCRdb reanalysed the 5' RACE reads using MiXCR and keeps one entry per CDR3 protein. The sample comprises 20,000 to 30,000 distinct CDR3 sequences, under 10% of which are singletons, and 7% to 9% rests with the top ten. Their recognized antigens are unknown. General observations from the study: For expanded intratumoral alpha and beta TCRs, counts tracked tumor mutation counts.

As for time point: sample taken at primary tumor resection. This specimen was lung tumor tissue, taken at surgery. The receptors were sampled from a male donor with early-stage non-small cell lung cancer.

The chain carries TRBV29-1 and TRBJ2-2; 7 positions agree with TRBD1. The CDR3 runs 15 residues. Germline V CDR1 and CDR2: SQVTM, ANQGSEA. J was trimmed by 3 bases and V by 7 bases; bases with no gene match: 11. For the CDR3, the DNA is TGCAGCGCTGGGGCGGACAGGAGCCACACCGGGGAGCTGTTTTTT. Its protein is CSAGADRSHTGELFF.

This chain joins TRBV6-2 or TRBV6-3 and TRBJ2-3; 9 bases fit TRBD2. V dropped 6 bases and J dropped 6; count of bases not matched to a gene: 10. The CDR3 consists of 15 residues. Germline V CDR1 and CDR2: MNHEY, SVGEGT. DNA for the CDR3: TGTGCCAGCAGCTCCGCCGGGACTAGCTTGGATACGCAGTATTTT. As protein: CASSSAGTSLDTQYF.

Many counts were recorded for this clonotype. The chain links TRBV9 to TRBJ2-1; D gene ambiguous. V was pared by 4 bases and J by 8 bases, with 16 bases between. The CDR3 totals 14 residues. CDR1 is SGDLS and CDR2 is YYNGEE in the germline V gene. The CDR3 region has the DNA TGTGCCAGCAGCACGGACCCCTCTGGGGATGAGCAGTTCTTC. Its translation is CASSTDPSGDEQFF.

This chain connects TRBV2 to TRBJ2-3; D possibly corresponds to TRBD2 (6 bases). The V end lost 5 bases, the J end lost 2 bases, and 14 bases lay between the germline ends. The CDR3 is 15 amino acids. The germline gives CDR1 SNHLY, CDR2 FYNNEI. The CDR3: CASSTDYRPTDTQYF. The CDR3 nucleotides read TGTGCCAGCAGTACGGACTACCGGCCCACAGATACGCAGTATTTT. The whole variable domain, filled in from reference TRBV2 and TRBJ2-3, reads EPEVTQTPSHQVTQMGQEVILRCVPISNHLYFYWYRQILGQKVEFLVSFYNNEISEKSEIFDDQFSVERPDGSNFTLKIRSTKLEDSAMYFCASSTDYRPTDTQYFGPGTRLTVL.

This clonotype was seen ten or more times. The J gene is TRBJ1-4, the V gene TRBV5-1; a possible D gene is TRBD1 (5 bases). From germline, CDR1 is SGHRS and CDR2 YFSETQ. V lost 0 bases, J lost 5 bases, and 8 bases lay in between. The CDR3 extends over 14 amino acids. This chain's CDR3 is CASSLGRVNEKLFF. The CDR3 DNA reads TGCGCCAGCAGCTTGGGCAGGGTAAATGAAAAACTGTTTTTT.

The chain uses TRBV10-3 and TRBJ2-1, with TRBD1 matching over 7 bases. The V segment lost 5 bases and the J segment 9 bases; nucleotides outside the gene matches: 7. The CDR3 loop spans 13 amino acids. CDR1 and CDR2 (germline): ENHRY, SYGVKD. The CDR3 bases are TGTGCCATCAGTCCGACAGGGTCGGGTGAGCAGTTCTTC. It specifies CAISPTGSGEQFF.

V is TRBV13 and J is TRBJ2-3; 8 positions agree with TRBD2. Unmatched junction bases numbered 10, after V lost 1 base and J lost 4 bases. Germline V gene data show CDR1 as PRHDT and CDR2 as FYEKMQ (reference sequence). The CDR3 sequence is 17 residues long. The CDR3 sequence: CASSLVRGALRPDTQYF. CDR3 nucleotide sequence: TGTGCCAGCAGCTTAGTGCGGGGGGCGCTACGCCCAGATACGCAGTATTTT.

In its sample, this clonotype was seen a few times. This chain joins TRBV12-5 and TRBJ2-2; D ambiguous. Germline CDR1 is LGHNT and CDR2 is FRNRAP. Trimming pared 5 bases from V and 6 bases from J, leaving 7 bases between. This CDR3 is built from 12 residues. The CDR3: CASGTGAGELFF. The CDR3 DNA follows: TGTGCTAGTGGTACCGGAGCCGGGGAGCTGTTTTTT. Combining the CDR3 with reference TRBV12-5 and TRBJ2-2 gives the whole variable domain DARVTQTPRHKVTEMGQEVTMRCQPILGHNTVFWYRQTMMQGLELLAYFRNRAPLDDSGMPKDRFSAEMPDATLATLKIQPSEPRDSAVYFCASGTGAGELFFGEGSRLTVL.

In its sample, this clonotype was seen many times. CDR3 sequence reads: CATSEYGTGSYNEQFF. In nucleotides, the CDR3 is TGTGCCACCAGTGAATACGGGACAGGGTCCTACAATGAGCAGTTCTTC. The rearrangement uses TRBV24-1 and TRBJ2-1; 9 bases are a match to TRBD1. Germline V gene data show CDR1 as KGHDR and CDR2 as SFDVKD. V lost 4 bases to trimming and J lost 1 base; unmatched junction nucleotides: 4. The CDR3 consists of 16 residues.

The genes are TRBV4-1 and TRBJ2-1; 9 bases line up with TRBD2. V gave up 1 base and J gave up 5 bases; unmatched junction bases: 6. CDR1 and CDR2 from the germline V gene are MGHRA and YSYEKL. This CDR3 has 16 residues. Here the CDR3 reads CASSQGGGRGDNEQFF. The DNA for the CDR3 is TGCGCCAGCAGCCAAGGAGGCGGGAGGGGCGACAATGAGCAGTTCTTC.

This clonotype was counted many times. This chain links TRBV10-3 with TRBJ1-2; TRBD1 matches 8 bases. CDR3 size: 13 residues. CDR1 is ENHRY, CDR2 SYGVKD, per germline. The V gene end was trimmed by 2 bases and the J gene end by 5 bases; junction bases not matched to a gene: 1. CDR3 amino acids: CAISEGQGYGYTF. CDR3 in DNA: TGTGCCATCAGTGAGGGACAGGGATATGGCTACACCTTC.

This clonotype showed up just a few times. V usage is TRBV29-1 and J usage is TRBJ2-5; no clear D gene. Germline V gene data show CDR1 as SQVTM and CDR2 as ANQGSEA. V lost 5 bases and J 10 bases, leaving 17 bases between the germline ends. The length of the CDR3 is 12 residues. CDR3 region: CSVPLSGVSQYF. The CDR3 nucleotides are TGCAGCGTTCCCCTTTCCGGTGTGAGCCAGTACTTC.